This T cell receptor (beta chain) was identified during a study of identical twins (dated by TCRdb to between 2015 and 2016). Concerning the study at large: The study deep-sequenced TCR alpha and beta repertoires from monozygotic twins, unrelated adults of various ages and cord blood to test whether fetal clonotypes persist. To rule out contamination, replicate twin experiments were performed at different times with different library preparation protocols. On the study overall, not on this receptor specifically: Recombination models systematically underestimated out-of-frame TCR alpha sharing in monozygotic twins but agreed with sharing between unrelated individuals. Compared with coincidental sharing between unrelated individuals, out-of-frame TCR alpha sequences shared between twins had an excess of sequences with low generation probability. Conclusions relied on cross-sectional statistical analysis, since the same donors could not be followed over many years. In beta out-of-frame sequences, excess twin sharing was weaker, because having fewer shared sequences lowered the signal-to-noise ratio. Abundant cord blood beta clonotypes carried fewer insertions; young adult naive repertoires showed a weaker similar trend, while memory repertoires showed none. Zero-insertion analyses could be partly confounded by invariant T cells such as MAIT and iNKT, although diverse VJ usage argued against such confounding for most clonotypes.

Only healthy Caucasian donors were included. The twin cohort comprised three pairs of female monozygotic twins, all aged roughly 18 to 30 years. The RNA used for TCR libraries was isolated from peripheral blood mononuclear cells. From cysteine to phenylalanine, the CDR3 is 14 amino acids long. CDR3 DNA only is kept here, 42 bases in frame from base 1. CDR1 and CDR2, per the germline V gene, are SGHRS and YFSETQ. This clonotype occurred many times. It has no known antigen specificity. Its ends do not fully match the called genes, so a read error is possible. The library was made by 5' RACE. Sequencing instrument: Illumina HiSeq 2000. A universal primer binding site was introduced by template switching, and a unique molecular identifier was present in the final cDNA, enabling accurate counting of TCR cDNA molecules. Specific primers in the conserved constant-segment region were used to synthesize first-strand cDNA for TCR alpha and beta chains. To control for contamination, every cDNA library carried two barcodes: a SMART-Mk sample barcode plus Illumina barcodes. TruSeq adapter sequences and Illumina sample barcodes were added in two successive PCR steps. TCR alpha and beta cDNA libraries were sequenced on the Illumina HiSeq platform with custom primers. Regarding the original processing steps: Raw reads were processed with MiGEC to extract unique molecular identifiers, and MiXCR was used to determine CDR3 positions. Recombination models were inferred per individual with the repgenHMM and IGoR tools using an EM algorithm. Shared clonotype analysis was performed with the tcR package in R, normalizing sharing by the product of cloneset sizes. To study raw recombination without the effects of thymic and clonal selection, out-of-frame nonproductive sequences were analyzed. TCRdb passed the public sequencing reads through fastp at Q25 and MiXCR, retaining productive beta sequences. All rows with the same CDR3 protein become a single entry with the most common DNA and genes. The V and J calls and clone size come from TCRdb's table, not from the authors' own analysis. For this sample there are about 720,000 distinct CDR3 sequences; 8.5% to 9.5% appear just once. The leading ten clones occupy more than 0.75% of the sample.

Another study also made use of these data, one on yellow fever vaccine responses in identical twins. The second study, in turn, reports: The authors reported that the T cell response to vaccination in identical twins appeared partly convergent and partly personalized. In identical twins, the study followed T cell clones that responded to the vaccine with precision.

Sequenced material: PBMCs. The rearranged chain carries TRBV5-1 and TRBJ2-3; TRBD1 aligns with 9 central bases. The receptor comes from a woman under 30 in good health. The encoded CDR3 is CASSWTGGTDTQYF. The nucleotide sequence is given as TGTGCCAGCAGCTGGACAGGGGGCACAGATACGCAGTATTTT.